This record looks at one TCR beta chain sequence and its context. Antigen: not known. Data came from immunoSEQ multiplex PCR; TCRdb stores just in-frame clones and leaves some out. The sample contains about 27,000 clones, 77% of which appear only once. This sample is drawn from a study of a mutant IDH1 vaccine in newly diagnosed glioma. Study in general: Following radiotherapy alone, or alongside temozolomide cycles, vaccination was started after an interval of 4-6 weeks. Earlier care involved radiotherapy, temozolomide, or both, and the majority received both.

The V gene's germline CDR1 is SNHLY and CDR2 FYNNEI. This CDR3 comprises 17 residues. The junction had 15 bases not matched to a gene; V was cut back by 6 bases and J by 1 base. Time point denoted: week 5, during vaccination. The study gave 300 ug of mutant IDH1 20-mer peptide per vaccine dose, with topical imiquimod. Each tumor in the donors was a new WHO grade 3 or 4 astrocytoma, IDH1-mutant and ATRX-lost. Sequenced here: PBMCs, sampled from a glioma patient whose treatment included an IDH1 peptide vaccine. This clonotype was obtained from a man between 35 and 55 years old with glioma. This chain links TRBV2 with TRBJ2-7, with 7 nucleotides matching TRBD1. The CDR3, as DNA: TGTGCCAGCAGGGAGGCTACAGGGGATAGGAGTTCCTACGAGCAGTACGTC. It translates to CASREATGDRSSYEQYV.